Following are 29 T cell receptor beta chains from one sample sequenced in a study of T cells in Graves' hyperthyroidism and ophthalmopathy (dated by TCRdb to 2018 to 2020). The method was multiplex PCR. Instrument on record: Illumina HiSeq 2000. The TCR beta CDR3 regions were amplified from the RNA transcripts. For the first round of RT-PCR on the TCR CDR3, the HTBI primer set was used together with the Qiagen OneStep RT-PCR kit. TCRdb applied fastp at Q25 and MiXCR to the public reads, then kept only in-frame beta chains. Each CDR3 protein appears once, grouped with its most common genes and DNA. For this sample the table gives some 580,000 distinct CDR3 sequences, of which approximately 16% were detected only once. The ten largest clones add up to roughly 3.3% of the sample. The sequenced material came from blood. The receptors come from a woman in her 40s with Graves' ophthalmopathy.

This clonotype was recorded a few times. The CDR3 DNA reads as TGTGCCACCAGCAGACCTCCCCCCCTAGAGGGCATTCAGTACTTC. This encodes CATSRPPPLEGIQYF. The chain recombines TRBV15 with TRBJ2-4, with a possible D match to TRBD2 (5 bases). The germline V gene encodes CDR1 LNHNV and CDR2 YYDKDF (reference sequence). The V end lost 2 bases, the J end lost 9 bases, and 17 bases lay between the germline ends. The CDR3 sequence is 15 residues long.

This clonotype was observed at least ten times. This chain joins TRBV18 and TRBJ1-2; possibly TRBD1 for D (5 bases). The V and J ends lost 2 bases and 8 bases respectively, with 21 bases between them. CDR3 size: 16 residues. Per the germline V gene, CDR1 is KGHSH and CDR2 is LQKENI. The DNA for the CDR3 is TGTGCCAGCTCACCATTCCCCCCACCGGGACGTTCCGGCTACACCTTC. Translated, it gives CASSPFPPPGRSGYTF.

This rearrangement joins TRBV6-9 to TRBJ1-4; D remains unclear. The CDR3 has 13 amino acids. The V gene's germline CDR1 is MNHGY and CDR2 SVAAGI. V lost 3 bases to trimming and J lost 5 bases, with 7 bases between them. The CDR3: CASSYARNEKLFF. The CDR3, as DNA: TGTGCCAGCAGTTACGCAAGAAATGAAAAACTGTTTTTT.

J is TRBJ2-3 and V is TRBV10-3, with 8 bases lining up with TRBD2. Trimming at V came to 0 bases and at J to 10 bases, leaving 12 bases not matched to a gene. Germline CDR1 is ENHRY and CDR2 is SYGVKD. The CDR3 is made up of 16 amino acids. The CDR3 loop is CAISESRGGTLGPQYF. The CDR3 nucleotides read TGTGCCATCAGTGAGTCTCGGGGGGGCACACTCGGTCCGCAGTATTTT.

This clonotype came up a few times. The gene calls are TRBV28 and TRBJ2-4; D is uncertain. V was pared by 4 bases and J by 8 bases, with 21 bases between. The germline CDR1 and CDR2 sequences are MDHEN and SYDVKM. CDR3 length equals 16 residues. As DNA, the CDR3 is TGTGCCAGCAGTTCGGGCCTAAGAGCGCGAAGGGACATTCAGTACTTC. Encoded protein: CASSSGLRARRDIQYF.

This clonotype was detected a few times. The chain recombines TRBV5-1 with TRBJ2-5; 9 positions agree with TRBD2. Germline V gene data show CDR1 as SGHRS and CDR2 as YFSETQ. With 0 bases clipped from V and 5 bases from J, the junction kept 20 bases outside the gene matches. The CDR3 runs to 20 residues. In DNA, the CDR3 is TGCGCCAGCAGCTTGGTGTTAGGTGCGTCTAGCGGGATCGCAGAGGAGACCCAGTACTTC. Its protein product is CASSLVLGASSGIAEETQYF. The entire variable domain, with the rest obtained from reference TRBV5-1 and TRBJ2-5, is as follows: KAGVTQTPRYLIKTRGQQVTLSCSPISGHRSVSWYQQTPGQGLQFLFEYFSETQRNKGNFPGRFSGRQFSNSRSEMNVSTLELGDSALYLCASSLVLGASSGIAEETQYFGPGTRLLVL.

The chain is built from TRBV6-1 and TRBJ1-2; D is unclear. The CDR3 spans 14 residues. Between the trimmed V and J ends, which lost 3 bases and 2 bases, there was a span of 10 bases. The germline gives CDR1 MNHNS, CDR2 SASEGT. The CDR3 reads CASSDTHRNYGYTF. CDR3 in DNA: TGTGCCAGCAGTGACACCCACAGAAACTATGGCTACACCTTC.

This clonotype was observed many times. The chain uses TRBV5-1 and TRBJ2-5; D may correspond to TRBD1 or TRBD2 (6 bases each). Per the germline V gene, CDR1 is SGHRS and CDR2 is YFSETQ. Deletions cut 0 bases from V and 3 bases from J, with 9 bases between. The CDR3 sequence is 14 residues long. This CDR3 reads CASSLGGAEETQYF. CDR3 sequence (DNA): TGCGCCAGCAGCTTGGGGGGGGCGGAAGAGACCCAGTACTTC.

This sequence joins TRBV6-1 and TRBJ2-7; D perhaps matches TRBD1 (6 bases). Deletions cut 7 bases from V and 3 bases from J, with 16 bases between. The CDR3 extends over 14 amino acids. Looked up from germline, CDR1 is MNHNS and CDR2 is SASEGT. CDR3 in DNA: TGTGCCAGCATCTGGGGACAAGGGGGCTACGAGCAGTACTTC. Translation: CASIWGQGGYEQYF.

In its sample, this clonotype was seen many times. The chain recombines TRBV20-1 with TRBJ2-3; TRBD2 matches at 7 bases. The CDR3 extends over 13 amino acids. The V gene end was trimmed by 4 bases and the J gene end by 2 bases; junction bases not matched to a gene: 3. Germline-derived CDR1 and CDR2 are DFQATT and SNEGSKA (reference sequence). The CDR3 spells CSAMGLSTDTQYF. The CDR3 DNA sequence: TGCAGTGCTATGGGACTATCCACAGATACGCAGTATTTT.

The chain uses TRBV3-1 and TRBJ2-3; D is possibly TRBD1 (6 bases). Trimming took 3 bases from V and 0 from J, leaving 7 bases between them. The CDR3 is 14 residues long. The germline CDR1 and CDR2 sequences are LGHDT and YNNKEL (reference sequence). DNA for the CDR3: TGTGCCAGCAGCCATGGACAGAGCACAGATACGCAGTATTTT. It specifies CASSHGQSTDTQYF.

This chain uses TRBV12-3 or TRBV12-4 with TRBJ2-4; D remains unclear. Deletions cut 6 bases from V and 3 bases from J, with 15 bases between. This CDR3 region has 15 residues. The CDR3 DNA sequence: TGTGCCAGCAGCTCCCAGGACCGGCGCAAAAACATTCAGTACTTC. It is translated as CASSSQDRRKNIQYF.

At least ten counts were recorded for this clonotype. The V and J genes are TRBV6-1 and TRBJ2-2; D is possibly TRBD1 (6 bases). The V and J ends lost 10 bases and 0 bases respectively, with 15 bases between them. The CDR3 contains 15 residues. Germline CDR1 reads MNHNS; CDR2 reads SASEGT. The CDR3 sequence is CATTSGTTNTGELFF. DNA for the CDR3: TGTGCCACAACCTCCGGGACAACGAACACCGGGGAGCTGTTTTTT.

This clonotype was seen only a few times. The chain couples TRBV7-2 to TRBJ2-1; TRBD2 agrees at 7 bases. The germline V gene has CDR1 SGHTA and CDR2 FQGNSA. After removal of 2 bases from V and 0 bases from J, the junction contained 4 bases not matched to a gene. The CDR3 has 16 residues. The CDR3 coding sequence is TGTGCCAGCAGCTTACTGGGGGGGTTCTCCTACAATGAGCAGTTCTTC. It specifies CASSLLGGFSYNEQFF. The variable domain in full, with the rest retrieved from reference TRBV7-2 and TRBJ2-1, is GAGVSQSPSNKVTEKGKDVELRCDPISGHTALYWYRQSLGQGLEFLIYFQGNSAPDKSGLPSDRFSAERTGGSVSTLTIQRTQQEDSAVYLCASSLLGGFSYNEQFFGPGTRLTVL.

This clonotype was observed a handful of times. This chain links TRBV3-1 with TRBJ2-1, with TRBD2 as a possible D gene (6 bases). Looked up from germline, CDR1 is LGHDT and CDR2 is YNNKEL (reference sequence). V was clipped by 1 base and J by 7 bases, with 17 bases between them. The CDR3 length is 16 residues. The CDR3 coding sequence is TGTGCCAGCAGCCAAGCCGGTGGCCTAGCGTGGAATGAGCAGTTCTTC. The encoded protein is CASSQAGGLAWNEQFF.

Concerning this clonotype itself: The junction does not match germline at one end; this may be a read error. The J gene is TRBJ2-5, the V gene TRBV6-5; TRBD1 might be the D (5 bases). The CDR3 sequence is 11 residues long. The germline V gene has CDR1 MNHEY and CDR2 SVGAGI. The CDR3 DNA reads TGTGCCGGCAGTTCAGGGGAGACCCAGTACTTC. This codes for CAGSSGETQYF.

This clonotype was observed many times. This chain links TRBV3-1 with TRBJ1-1; 9 nucleotides line up with TRBD1. The CDR3 length is 14 residues. Germline CDR1 LGHDT, CDR2 YNNKEL (reference sequence). J was trimmed by 4 bases and V by 2 bases; bases with no gene match: 2. The CDR3 bases are TGTGCCAGCAGCCAAATGACAGGGGGCACTGAAGCTTTCTTT. This sequence encodes CASSQMTGGTEAFF.

The V gene is TRBV6-1, the J gene TRBJ1-4; 7 bases agree with TRBD1. There are 17 residues in the CDR3. Germline trimming cut 1 base from V and 3 bases from J; bases unmatched to any gene: 8. Germline CDR1 and CDR2: MNHNS and SASEGT. The CDR3 sequence: CASSEDDRASSNEKLFF. The CDR3 bases are TGTGCCAGCAGTGAAGATGACAGGGCCTCGTCTAATGAAAAACTGTTTTTT.

This clonotype was seen repeatedly, ten times or more. The genes are TRBV15 and TRBJ1-1; D gene uncertain. CDR3 length equals 15 residues. Germline V gives CDR1 LNHNV, CDR2 YYDKDF (reference sequence). V was trimmed by 0 bases and J by 3 bases, leaving 11 bases between them. The CDR3 coding sequence is TGTGCCACCAGCAGAGATTCGTTGGCTTACACTGAAGCTTTCTTT. Translating it yields CATSRDSLAYTEAFF. Drawing the rest from reference TRBV15 and TRBJ1-1, the complete variable domain is DAMVIQNPRYQVTQFGKPVTLSCSQTLNHNVMYWYQQKSSQAPKLLFHYYDKDFNNEADTPDNFQSRRPNTSFCFLDIRSPGLGDTAMYLCATSRDSLAYTEAFFGQGTRLTVV.

The rearrangement links TRBV7-9 to TRBJ2-6, with no clear D. Germline V gene sequence: CDR1 SEHNR, CDR2 FQNEAQ (reference sequence). Trimming shortened V by 4 bases and J by 4 bases, and 8 bases separated the two germline ends. This CDR3 region has 14 residues. CDR3 DNA sequence: TGTGCCAGCAGCTCGGTGGGGGGGGCCAACGTCCTGACTTTC. This encodes CASSSVGGANVLTF.

For this clonotype: Possible read error: a much larger clone is one base away. The CDR3 nucleotides are TGTGCCAGCCAGACAGGGGGCATCTACGAGCAGTACTTC. Encoded protein: CASQTGGIYEQYF. The J gene is TRBJ2-7, the V gene TRBV28; TRBD1 matches 10 bases. V shed 8 bases, J shed 3 bases, and the junction held 4 bases outside the gene matches. The CDR3 runs to 13 residues. Germline V gene lookup returns CDR1 MDHEN and CDR2 SYDVKM.

This clonotype was seen ten or more times. The chain carries TRBV5-1 and TRBJ2-1; D might be TRBD2 (6 bases). The germline gives CDR1 SGHRS, CDR2 YFSETQ. CDR3 length: 16 amino acids. V lost 1 base and J lost 6, with 17 bases in between. In DNA, the CDR3 is TGCGCCAGCAGCTTGATCTCCGGGAGAAGTGCCAATGAGCAGTTCTTC. It codes for CASSLISGRSANEQFF.

This clonotype was found once. This chain joins TRBV20-1 and TRBJ2-2; 9 bases align to TRBD1. There are 14 residues in the CDR3. The J segment lost 4 bases and the V segment lost 5 bases, leaving 5 bases of the junction unmatched. The V gene's germline CDR1 is DFQATT and CDR2 SNEGSKA (reference sequence). This CDR3 is CSARRQGGTGELFF. DNA of the CDR3: TGCAGTGCTCGGAGACAGGGGGGCACCGGGGAGCTGTTTTTT.

The chain joins TRBV6-4 to TRBJ2-3; D remains unclear. The CDR3 is 13 residues long. CDR1 and CDR2 (germline): MRHNA, SNTAGT. Deletions cut 3 bases from V and 3 bases from J, with 7 bases between. In DNA form, the CDR3 reads TGTGCCAGCAGTGATGGGAATACAGATACGCAGTATTTT. This gives the protein CASSDGNTDTQYF.

There are a few counts of this clonotype. The chain recombines TRBV14 with TRBJ2-1; TRBD1 is a possible D gene (6 bases). The V end lost 3 bases, the J end lost 7 bases, and 10 bases lay between the germline ends. The CDR3 contains 13 residues. Germline CDR1 reads SGHDN; CDR2 reads FVKESK. This CDR3 reads CASSHGQPNEQFF. In nucleotides, the CDR3 is TGTGCCAGCAGCCATGGACAGCCTAATGAGCAGTTCTTC.

This clonotype was recorded a few times. The chain employs TRBV29-1 and TRBJ2-3; 10 bases agree with TRBD2. V was clipped by 5 bases and J by 3 bases; unmatched bases: 11. Germline CDR1 reads SQVTM; CDR2 reads ANQGSEA. The CDR3 sequence is 16 residues long. The CDR3 bases are TGCAGCGTTTTGGGGCGAAGCGGGGGGGCAACAGATACGCAGTATTTT. It codes for CSVLGRSGGATDTQYF.

This clonotype was seen at least ten times. The chain uses TRBV7-9 and TRBJ2-3; 9 bases map to TRBD2. Looked up from germline, CDR1 is SEHNR and CDR2 is FQNEAQ (reference sequence). This CDR3 comprises 14 residues. V lost 7 bases to trimming and J lost 4 bases; unmatched junction nucleotides: 6. CDR3 amino acids: CASKTSGFADTQYF. The DNA for the CDR3 is TGTGCCAGCAAAACTAGCGGGTTTGCAGATACGCAGTATTTT.

The chain uses TRBV24-1 and TRBJ1-5, with no clear D. Looked up from germline, CDR1 is KGHDR and CDR2 is SFDVKD. V lost 4 bases and J 0 bases, leaving 12 bases between the germline ends. The CDR3 runs to 16 residues. CDR3 region: CATSDGRGYSNQPQHF. CDR3 coding DNA: TGTGCCACCAGTGACGGTCGCGGGTATAGCAATCAGCCCCAGCATTTT.

This clonotype was counted only a few times. The chain carries TRBV7-2 and TRBJ2-3, with D uncertain. The J call is doubtful: the DNA matches TRBJ1-5 better. In germline, CDR1 is SGHTA, CDR2 FQGNSA. This CDR3 contains 16 residues. The CDR3 coding sequence is TGTGCCAGCAGCCCCTACCGGCGTGGGAACGGCGATACGCAGCATTTT. It codes for CASSPYRRGNGDTQHF.